This note documents a single TCR beta chain sequence. Its antigen is not identified. Using a J-beta primer mix together with a sample-barcoded 5' primer, a second PCR was run for roughly 7 to 11 cycles. Each CDR3 protein gets one entry after TCRdb re-called the 5' RACE reads with MiXCR. The data hold about 1.4 million distinct CDR3 sequences, with approximately 63% observed a single time. The data are from a study of blood T cells in healthy people across ages. Study-wide results and limits: Long-lived donors had more naive CD4+ cells and higher diversity than aged donors.

CDR3 length: 16 residues. Looked up from germline, CDR1 is MGHRA and CDR2 is YSYEKL. V shed 3 bases and J shed 0 bases, with 14 bases lying between them. Each donor was a healthy Caucasian individual from Russia, aged about 6 to 95. The sequencing input was blood. This clonotype originated in a man aged 18 to 29 in good health. The V and J genes are TRBV4-1 and TRBJ1-1; D gene uncertain. The CDR3 sequence is CASSQVWSRVNTEAFF. The CDR3 DNA reads as TGCGCCAGCAGCCAGGTGTGGTCTAGGGTGAACACTGAAGCTTTCTTT.